These 18 T cell receptor beta chains originate from one sample sequenced in a study of blood T cell repertoires in COVID-19. Repertoires were generated with immunoSEQ multiplex PCR, while TCRdb's copy carries only in-frame clones and drops some. The top ten hold around 3.7% of the sample, which has over 200,000 clones, nearly 90% seen once. The source material was PBMCs or T cells enriched from blood (not recorded which). The receptors stem from a woman aged 25 to 39 with acute COVID-19.

This clone was recorded a few times. V and J are TRBV7-9 and TRBJ2-7, with TRBD2 matching over 8 bases. The CDR3 loop spans 13 amino acids. Germline V gene data show CDR1 as SEHNR and CDR2 as FQNEAQ (reference sequence). The ends lost 5 bases at V and 6 bases at J; junction bases unmatched: 6. The CDR3 sequence: CASSPGGTREQYF. CDR3 bases: TGTGCCAGCAGCCCGGGGGGGACACGCGAGCAGTACTTC.

In DNA, the CDR3 is TGTGCCAGCAGCTCCCGACAGGTGATGAACACTGAAGCTTTCTTT. It encodes CASSSRQVMNTEAFF. The rearrangement joins TRBV7-2 to TRBJ1-1, with a tentative D call TRBD1 (6 bases). CDR1 and CDR2 (germline): SGHTA, FQGNSA. V lost 4 bases and J 0 bases, leaving 12 bases between the germline ends. This CDR3 is built from 15 residues.

This chain joins TRBV6-2 or TRBV6-3 and TRBJ2-7; 9 bases fit TRBD1. This CDR3 is 15 amino acids long. Germline trimming cut 5 bases from V and 2 bases from J; bases unmatched to any gene: 7. Germline V gene sequence: CDR1 MNHEY, CDR2 SVGEGT. CDR3: CASSDPGQGTYEQYF. CDR3 nucleotides: TGTGCCAGCAGTGACCCGGGACAGGGAACCTACGAGCAGTACTTC.

The chain joins TRBV3-1 (or the pseudogene TRBV3-2) to TRBJ1-1; a possible D gene is TRBD1 (6 bases). Trimming stripped 4 bases from V and 0 bases from J, with 18 bases between. This CDR3 contains 17 residues. The germline CDR1 and CDR2 sequences are LGHDT and YNNKEL (reference sequence). CDR3 bases: TGTGCCAGCAGCCCCGGCCCGAATGGACAGTTGAACACTGAAGCTTTCTTT. Amino acid sequence: CASSPGPNGQLNTEAFF.

The chain joins TRBV7-6 to TRBJ2-2; 7 positions match TRBD1. Germline V gives CDR1 SGHVS, CDR2 FNYEAQ. CDR3 size: 16 residues. V lost 3 bases and J lost 1; bases outside the gene matches: 5. CDR3 region: CASSFVGQKNTGELFF. CDR3 nucleotides: TGTGCCAGCAGCTTTGTGGGACAGAAGAACACCGGGGAGCTGTTTTTT.

This chain joins TRBV28 and TRBJ2-3; TRBD2 is a possible D gene (5 bases). Trimming removed 7 bases at V and 6 bases at J, with 14 bases between. CDR3 size: 13 residues. The germline CDR1 and CDR2 sequences are MDHEN and SYDVKM. CDR3 DNA: TGTGCCAGCAAGGAAGACGGCGGGGATACGCAGTATTTT. Protein: CASKEDGGDTQYF.

The rearrangement uses TRBV18 and TRBJ2-3; 11 bases map to TRBD2. The CDR3 runs to 19 residues. Germline V CDR1 and CDR2: KGHSH, LQKENI. V was clipped by 3 bases and J by 5 bases; unmatched bases: 16. CDR3 bases: TGTGCCAGCTCACCCCTCGGACTAGCGGGCGCTCCTGCTATAGATACGCAGTATTTT. Translated: CASSPLGLAGAPAIDTQYF.

The chain recombines TRBV29-1 with TRBJ2-7; 8 bases line up with TRBD1. The CDR3 loop spans 16 amino acids. The ends lost 4 bases at V and 0 bases at J; junction bases unmatched: 11. The V gene's germline CDR1 is SQVTM and CDR2 ANQGSEA. CDR3 sequence reads: CSVGGQGEISSYEQYF. The CDR3 DNA follows: TGCAGCGTTGGAGGACAGGGAGAAATAAGCTCCTACGAGCAGTACTTC.

V usage is TRBV2 and J usage is TRBJ1-3; D may be TRBD1 (6 bases). The CDR3 contains 14 residues. The germline V gene encodes CDR1 SNHLY and CDR2 FYNNEI. V was pared by 11 bases and J by 0 bases, with 14 bases between. CDR3 in amino acids: CAGEQGLSGNTIYF. CDR3 in DNA: TGTGCCGGTGAACAGGGCCTCTCTGGAAACACCATATATTTT.

The chain uses TRBV12-3 or TRBV12-4 and TRBJ1-2; no definite D call. The V gene lost 1 base and the J gene lost 1 base, with 4 bases spanning the gap. The CDR3 is 13 residues long. In nucleotides, the CDR3 is TGTGCCAGCAGTTTAGGGCTTAACTATGGCTACACCTTC. This gives the protein CASSLGLNYGYTF.

The J gene is TRBJ1-5, the V gene TRBV6-5; 11 nucleotides agree with TRBD1. Germline V gene data show CDR1 as MNHEY and CDR2 as SVGAGI. V gave up 6 bases and J gave up 6 bases; unmatched junction bases: 4. The CDR3 totals 14 residues. CDR3 sequence reads: CASRRTGGSQPQHF. CDR3 bases: TGTGCCAGCAGGAGGACAGGGGGCAGTCAGCCCCAGCATTTT.

V is TRBV30 and J is TRBJ1-6, with D maybe TRBD1 (6 bases). Germline V CDR1 and CDR2: GTSNPN, SVGIG (reference sequence). Trimming removed 2 bases at V and 0 bases at J, with 17 bases between. The CDR3 runs to 18 residues. The CDR3 region has the DNA TGTGCCTGGAGTCCAACAGGGAGTCTGGCCTCCTATAATTCACCCCTCCACTTT. Its protein is CAWSPTGSLASYNSPLHF. The full variable domain, in which reference TRBV30 and TRBJ1-6 provide the parts outside the CDR3, is SQTIHQWPATLVQPVGSPLSLECTVEGTSNPNLYWYRQAAGRGLQLLFYSVGIGQISSEVPQNLSASRPQDRQFILSSKKLLLSDSGFYLCAWSPTGSLASYNSPLHFGNGTRLTVT.

The chain links TRBV19 to TRBJ1-1, with a tentative D call TRBD1 (6 bases). Germline loops: CDR1 LNHDA, CDR2 SQIVND (reference sequence). The CDR3 contains 12 residues. Trimming pared 6 bases from V and 3 bases from J, leaving 8 bases between. CDR3 amino acids: CASSQGYTEAFF. The CDR3 bases are TGTGCCAGTAGCCAGGGGTACACTGAAGCTTTCTTT.

This clone came up a few times. V and J are TRBV3-1 (or the pseudogene TRBV3-2) and TRBJ2-3; 8 nucleotides line up with TRBD2. Germline V gene sequence: CDR1 LGHDT, CDR2 YNNKEL (reference sequence). Trimming took 3 bases from V and 1 from J; bases not matched to a gene: 3. The CDR3 sequence is 15 residues long. This CDR3 is CASSHRSGGTDTQYF. CDR3 in DNA: TGTGCCAGCAGCCATCGTAGCGGGGGCACAGATACGCAGTATTTT.

The rearrangement links TRBV2 to TRBJ1-5, with TRBD1 matching 7 bases. The V gene end was trimmed by 8 bases and the J gene end by 2 bases; junction bases not matched to a gene: 9. Germline loops: CDR1 SNHLY, CDR2 FYNNEI. The CDR3 length is 15 residues. The CDR3 loop is CASRLQGGGNQPQHF. The DNA for the CDR3 is TGTGCCAGCCGCCTTCAGGGGGGAGGCAATCAGCCCCAGCATTTT.

The chain is built from TRBV4-1 and TRBJ1-2; TRBD1 is a possible D gene (5 bases). Trimming removed 0 bases from V and 6 bases from J, with 20 bases in between. The CDR3 covers 17 residues. Germline V gene sequence: CDR1 MGHRA, CDR2 YSYEKL. CDR3 DNA: TGCGCCAGCAGCCAAGATTCAAGGGGCGGCCTATTGGATGGCTACACCTTC. Residues: CASSQDSRGGLLDGYTF.

This chain uses TRBV3-1 (or the pseudogene TRBV3-2) with TRBJ1-1; D not resolved. The CDR3 sequence is 14 residues long. CDR1 is LGHDT, CDR2 YNNKEL, per germline (reference sequence). V shed 4 bases and J shed 2 bases, with 11 bases lying between them. CDR3 loop: CASSRHQRNTEAFF. The CDR3 DNA is TGTGCCAGCAGCCGCCACCAGCGAAACACTGAAGCTTTCTTT.

This clone was counted between two and nine times. This sequence joins TRBV7-8 and TRBJ1-1, with D possibly matching TRBD1 (6 bases). Trimming stripped 2 bases from V and 5 bases from J, with 9 bases between. From germline, CDR1 is SGHVS and CDR2 FQNEAQ. The CDR3 totals 13 residues. The CDR3 protein is CASSLTGYTEAFF. CDR3 coding DNA: TGTGCCAGCAGCTTAACAGGGTATACTGAAGCTTTCTTT.